This entry concerns a single T cell receptor beta chain. This clone was found a few times. Its antigen is unknown. Base qualities are not recorded, but no much larger clone differs from it by a single base. The protocol used for the library was the immunoSEQ multiplex PCR assay. In the paper's pipeline: During preprocessing, nonproductive sequences were removed, along with CDR3s that did not begin with C, did not end with F or W, or were shorter than 7 amino acids. The MANAFEST web app was used to call antigen-specific clonotypes on the basis of expansion compared with the reference and with other culture wells. A clone was considered positive if significant expansion relative to the reference culture was observed in 2 of 3 replicate wells at an FDR below 0.05. A further requirement for positive clones was significant expansion compared with all other tandem wells, along with an odds ratio above 5. Pairwise Levenshtein distance, computed with the stringdist R package after three terminal residues were trimmed from each end, was used as the measure of CDR3 homology. The clones in this table, taken by TCRdb from immuneACCESS, are in-frame only. Not every clone is retained; where verified, under half of the shortfall comes from an unresolved V gene, and the cause of the rest is unknown. The V and J calls and clone size are taken from that table; D and trimming were inferred from the DNA. In this sample the table shows about 30,000 clones, approximately 80% of which occur a single time. The leading ten clones occupy roughly 14% of the sample.

The data stem from a study of CD4 T cells in relation to SARS-CoV-2 and coronaviruses (dated by TCRdb to the early 2020s). Broadly, across the study: In the ViraFEST assay, PBMCs were cultured with antigen for less than 11 days, after which TCR beta CDR3s were sequenced to identify clonal expansions specific to the antigen. An HIV-1 Nef peptide pool or a no-peptide culture served as the negative reference condition. HLA restriction was mapped for shared crossreactive spike epitopes using patient-derived lymphoblastoid cell lines. The study assessed, at the TCR clonotype level, memory CD4+ T cell crossreactivity between SARS-CoV-2 and common cold coronavirus spike proteins. The Adaptive Biotechnologies TCR-sequencing kit was used to sequence samples from three pre-COVID donors and the naive versus memory experiments, whereas other data were Illumina-based. Expansion assays from other donors in the study were sequenced with a different, Illumina-based TCR-beta assay. Overall study results and their limits: Because the crossreactivity analysis focused on spike protein, crossreactivity against other viral proteins was not assessed. Because no donor provided both pre-pandemic and post-infection samples, tracing the source of pre-existing responses was limited. Compared with monoreactive clones, crossreactive clones had significantly weaker SARS-CoV-2-driven expansion, a result consistent with antigenic imprinting. Small numbers of patients and of tested TCRs were a limitation of the study. Roughly 65% of donors had memory CD4+ clonotypes that crossrecognized SARS-CoV-2 and at least one common cold coronavirus spike.

CD4+ T cells from unexposed donors were collected before the COVID-19 pandemic (2011-2018). Following 10 days of culture, the EasySep CD4+ T cell isolation kit was used to isolate CD4+ T cells. As cell numbers permitted, CD4+ T cells from unexposed donors were tested for reactivity to SARS-CoV-2 S and N and to four common cold coronavirus spike pools. PBMCs were cultured at a few million per well in IMDM supplemented with around 5% human AB serum and 10 IU/ml IL-2. Half of the culture medium was replaced with fresh IL-2-containing medium on days 3 and 7. Each peptide culture condition was generally run in triplicate replicate wells. Leukapheresis product for the unexposed donors was purchased commercially. Ficoll-Paque PLUS gradient centrifugation was used to isolate PBMCs from either whole blood or leukapheresis product. The PBMCs went either fresh into the expansion assay or into cryopreservation at -140 degrees C. The QIAamp Micro DNA Kit was used to extract genomic DNA from the CD4+ T cells.

The source of this sequence is a human donor in good health. Sequences were obtained from CD4+ T cells from PBMCs, cultured in vitro.

The CDR3 here reads CASSLKASGGTDTQYF. The DNA reads TGCGCCAGCAGCTTGAAGGCTAGCGGGGGAACAGATACGCAGTATTTT. This receptor chain uses TRBV5-1 and TRBJ2-3; 10 bases in the middle match TRBD2. The CDR3 runs 16 amino acids, cysteine and phenylalanine included. Only the CDR3 part of the read is kept: 48 bases, read in frame from the first base. Via the germline V gene, CDR1 is SGHRS and CDR2 YFSETQ. V loses 1 base at its end and J loses 3 bases; junction bases beyond the gene matches: 5.